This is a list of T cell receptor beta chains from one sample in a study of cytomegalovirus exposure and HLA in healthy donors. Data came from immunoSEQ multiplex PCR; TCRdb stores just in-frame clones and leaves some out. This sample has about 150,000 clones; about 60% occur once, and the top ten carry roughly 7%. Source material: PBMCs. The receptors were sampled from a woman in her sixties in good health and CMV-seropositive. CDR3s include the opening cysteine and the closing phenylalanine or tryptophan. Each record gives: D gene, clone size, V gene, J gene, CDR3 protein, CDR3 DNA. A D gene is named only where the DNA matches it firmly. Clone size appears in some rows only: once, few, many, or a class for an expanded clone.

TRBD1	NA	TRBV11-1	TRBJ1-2	CASSPLSTQGAYGYTF	TGTGCCAGCAGCCCACTATCCACTCAGGGGGCCTATGGCTACACCTTC
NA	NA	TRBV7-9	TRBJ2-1	CASSLDGGGYNEQFF	TGTGCCAGCAGCTTAGACGGGGGAGGTTACAATGAGCAGTTCTTC
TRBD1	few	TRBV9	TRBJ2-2	CASKTGGSGDTGELFF	TGTGCCAGCAAAACAGGGGGGAGCGGCGACACCGGGGAGCTGTTTTTT
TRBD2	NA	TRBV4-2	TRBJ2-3	CASSQDLAGGSDTQYF	TGTGCCAGCAGCCAAGACCTAGCGGGAGGTTCAGATACGCAGTATTTT
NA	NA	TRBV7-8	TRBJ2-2	CASSSTRGTGELFF	TGTGCCAGCAGCTCGACAAGAGGGACCGGGGAGCTGTTTTTT
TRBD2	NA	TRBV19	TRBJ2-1	CASVAGGIYNEQFF	TGTGCCAGTGTAGCGGGAGGGATCTACAATGAGCAGTTCTTC
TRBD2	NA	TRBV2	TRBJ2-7	CASSGSGGTNQLHF	TGTGCCAGCAGTGGTAGCGGGGGGACAAACCAGCTACACTTC
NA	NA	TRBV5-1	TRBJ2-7	CASSLGGSSSEQYF	NA
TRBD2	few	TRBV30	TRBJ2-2	CAWRLLALTGELFF	TGTGCCTGGAGACTACTAGCGCTAACCGGGGAGCTGTTTTTT
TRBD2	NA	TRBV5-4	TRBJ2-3	CASSQREGPDTQYF	TGTGCCAGCAGCCAGCGGGAGGGGCCAGATACGCAGTATTTT
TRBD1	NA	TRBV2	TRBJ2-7	CASSPDRAGREQYF	TGTGCCAGCAGTCCTGACAGGGCAGGTCGAGAGCAGTACTTC
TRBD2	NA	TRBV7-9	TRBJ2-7	CATTSGPVVYF	TGTGCCACTACTAGCGGGCCGGTTGTGTACTTC
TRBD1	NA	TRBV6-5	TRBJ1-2	CASSTRTGADGYTF	TGTGCCAGCAGTACGAGGACAGGGGCCGACGGCTACACCTTC
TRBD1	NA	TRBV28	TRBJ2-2	CASSRGQRTGELFF	TGTGCCAGCAGCCGGGGACAGAGGACCGGGGAGCTGTTTTTT
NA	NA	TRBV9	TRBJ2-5	CASSGRDSQETQYF	TGTGCCAGCAGCGGTCGGGACTCTCAAGAGACCCAGTACTTC
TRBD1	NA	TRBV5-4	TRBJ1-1	CASSYGQGEAFF	TGTGCCAGCAGCTACGGACAGGGTGAAGCTTTCTTT
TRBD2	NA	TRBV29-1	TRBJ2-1	CSFSRVAGGVEQFF	TGCAGCTTCTCGAGGGTAGCGGGAGGGGTTGAGCAGTTCTTC
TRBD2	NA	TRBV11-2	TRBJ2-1	CASSQGLADYNEQFF	TGTGCCAGCAGCCAGGGACTAGCGGATTACAATGAGCAGTTCTTC
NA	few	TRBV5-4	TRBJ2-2	CASSLGQGELFF	TGTGCCAGCAGCTTGGGACAGGGGGAGCTGTTTTTT
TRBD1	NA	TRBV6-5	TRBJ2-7	CASSYNSGDRDYEQYF	TGTGCCAGCAGTTACAATTCCGGGGACAGGGACTACGAGCAGTACTTC
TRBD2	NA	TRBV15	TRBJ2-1	CATSRDSSGSRNEQFF	TGTGCCACCAGCAGAGATTCTAGCGGGAGTCGGAATGAGCAGTTCTTC
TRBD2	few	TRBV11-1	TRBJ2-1	CASSIRTSAEQFF	TGTGCCAGCAGCATTAGGACTAGCGCTGAGCAGTTCTTC
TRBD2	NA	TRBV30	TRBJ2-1	CAWRDLGLAGHEQFF	TGTGCCTGGAGAGATTTGGGACTAGCGGGCCATGAGCAGTTCTTC
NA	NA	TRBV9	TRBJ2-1	CASSVNQGNEQFF	TGTGCCAGCAGCGTTAATCAGGGCAATGAGCAGTTCTTC
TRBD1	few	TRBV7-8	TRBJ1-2	CASSPRIQGAWGNYGYTF	TGTGCCAGCAGCCCACGGATACAGGGGGCGTGGGGTAACTATGGCTACACCTTC
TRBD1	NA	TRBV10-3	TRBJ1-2	CAITQGAPNYGYTF	TGTGCCATCACCCAGGGGGCGCCTAACTATGGCTACACCTTC
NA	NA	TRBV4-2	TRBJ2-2	CASSQDRGNTGELFF	TGTGCCAGCAGCCAAGATCGGGGGAACACCGGGGAGCTGTTTTTT
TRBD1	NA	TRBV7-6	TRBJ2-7	CASSSGQGFEGYEQYF	TGTGCCAGCAGCTCAGGACAGGGGTTTGAGGGCTACGAGCAGTACTTC
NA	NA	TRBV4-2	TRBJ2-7	CASSRPLARGPSYEQYF	TGTGCCAGCAGCCGTCCTCTAGCGAGAGGCCCCTCCTACGAGCAGTACTTC
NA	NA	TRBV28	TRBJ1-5	CASTLNRDQPQHF	TGTGCCAGCACCCTAAACAGAGACCAGCCCCAGCATTTT
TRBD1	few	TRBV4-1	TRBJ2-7	CASSLTGPPSYEQYF	TGCGCCAGCAGCCTGACAGGGCCGCCCTCCTACGAGCAGTACTTC
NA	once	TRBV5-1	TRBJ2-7	CASSETVSVEQYF	TGCGCCAGCAGCGAAACAGTTAGCGTCGAGCAGTACTTC
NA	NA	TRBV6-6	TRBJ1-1	CASSQGGTEAFF	TGTGCCAGCAGTCAGGGAGGCACTGAAGCTTTCTTT
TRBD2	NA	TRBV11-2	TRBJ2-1	CASSSGLAGGDEQFF	TGTGCCAGCAGCTCGGGACTAGCGGGAGGCGATGAGCAGTTCTTC
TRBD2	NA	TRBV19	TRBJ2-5	CASSRWTSGEETQYF	TGTGCCAGTAGTCGATGGACTAGCGGCGAAGAGACCCAGTACTTC
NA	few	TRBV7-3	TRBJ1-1	CASSVQGGEAFF	TGTGCCAGCAGCGTACAGGGTGGTGAAGCTTTCTTT
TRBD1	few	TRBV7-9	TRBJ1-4	CASSYRDSHNEKLFF	TGTGCCAGCAGCTACCGGGACAGCCATAATGAAAAACTGTTTTTT
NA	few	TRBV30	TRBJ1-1	CAWAVWGGTEAFF	TGTGCCTGGGCCGTCTGGGGGGGGACTGAAGCTTTCTTT
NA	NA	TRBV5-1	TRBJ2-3	CASSRDKYTDTQYF	TGCGCCAGCAGCCGCGACAAATACACAGATACGCAGTATTTT
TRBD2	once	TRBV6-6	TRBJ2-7	CASSYGLVTYEQYF	TGTGCCAGCAGTTACGGACTAGTAACCTACGAGCAGTACTTC
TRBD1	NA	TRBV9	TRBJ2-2	CASSVVGDRVYTGELFF	TGTGCCAGCAGCGTAGTAGGGGACAGGGTATACACCGGGGAGCTGTTTTTT
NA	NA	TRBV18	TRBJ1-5	CASSPAQGNQPQHF	TGTGCCAGCTCACCGGCCCAGGGGAATCAGCCCCAGCATTTT
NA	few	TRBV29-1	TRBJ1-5	CSVAFPNSNQPQHF	TGCAGCGTTGCCTTCCCTAATAGCAATCAGCCCCAGCATTTT
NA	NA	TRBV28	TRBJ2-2	CASSITGTTGELFF	TGTGCCAGCAGCATCACAGGGACCACCGGGGAGCTGTTTTTT
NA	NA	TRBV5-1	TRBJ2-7	CASSSPSGTEQYF	TGCGCCAGCAGCTCCCCCTCAGGTACCGAGCAGTACTTC
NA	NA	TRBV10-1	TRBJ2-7	CASSAHRAYEQYF	TGCGCCAGCAGTGCTCACAGAGCCTACGAGCAGTACTTC
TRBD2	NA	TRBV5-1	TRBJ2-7	CASSLAGREGYEQYF	TGCGCCAGCAGCTTGGCTGGGCGGGAGGGGTACGAGCAGTACTTC
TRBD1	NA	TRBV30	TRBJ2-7	CAWRPQGATYEQYF	TGTGCCTGGAGGCCGCAGGGGGCAACCTACGAGCAGTACTTC
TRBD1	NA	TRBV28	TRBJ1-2	CASQRTGQGYTF	TGTGCCAGCCAAAGGACAGGGCAGGGCTACACCTTC
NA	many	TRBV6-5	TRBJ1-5	CASRMGASFQPQHF	TGTGCCAGCAGGATGGGGGCGAGTTTTCAGCCCCAGCATTTT
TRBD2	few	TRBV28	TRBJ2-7	CASSRRGSSSYEQYF	TGTGCCAGCAGCAGGCGGGGGTCCTCCTCCTACGAGCAGTACTTC
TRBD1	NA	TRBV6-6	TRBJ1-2	CASSSGQDYGYTF	TGTGCCAGCAGTTCCGGACAGGACTATGGCTACACCTTC
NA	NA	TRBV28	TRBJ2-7	CASSPVGGGPYEQYF	TGTGCCAGCAGCCCCGTGGGGGGAGGCCCCTACGAGCAGTACTTC
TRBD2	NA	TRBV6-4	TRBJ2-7	CASSVSGSSYEQYF	TGTGCCAGCAGTGTCAGCGGGAGCTCCTACGAGCAGTACTTC
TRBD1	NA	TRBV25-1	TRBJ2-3	CASSVPGQGGTDTQYF	TGTGCCAGCAGTGTTCCAGGACAGGGGGGCACAGATACGCAGTATTTT
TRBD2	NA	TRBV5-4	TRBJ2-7	CASSPIAGDEQYF	TGTGCCAGCAGCCCTATAGCGGGAGACGAGCAGTACTTC
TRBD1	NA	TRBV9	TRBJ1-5	CASSEQGANQPQHF	TGTGCCAGCAGCGAACAGGGGGCGAATCAGCCCCAGCATTTT
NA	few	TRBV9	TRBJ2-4	CASSVGGGNIQYF	TGTGCCAGCAGCGTAGGAGGAGGGAACATTCAGTACTTC